This TCR beta chain appears in the sequencing data of a study of cytomegalovirus exposure and HLA in healthy donors. The PCR used 60 Vbeta and 13 Jbeta primers. Produced via immunoSEQ multiplex PCR; TCRdb's table is partial and in-frame only. The table has 90,000 to 120,000 clones, around 80% seen once. As for this clone: What it recognizes is unknown.

This CDR3 comprises 15 residues. V dropped 3 bases and J dropped 4 bases, with 13 bases sitting between them. Germline CDR1 is SGDLS and CDR2 is YYNGEE. Findings and limits, study-wide: It was reportedly the case that the classifier diagnosed cytomegalovirus status with high specificity and sensitivity. When analyzed later, a missense DCLRE1C variant was found to be linked to TCR beta V- and J-gene trimming. Whilst most TCR sequences proved rare, a subset of public TCRs occurred across many donors.

Sequencing was done on a sample of PBMCs. This clonotype was sampled from a man younger than 40 in good health and CMV-seropositive. The chain is built from TRBV9 and TRBJ2-2, with a tentative D call TRBD1 (5 bases). The CDR3 DNA is TGTGCCAGCAGCGCAACAACAGGTTTCACCGGGGAGCTGTTTTTT. Amino acids: CASSATTGFTGELFF.